This T cell receptor beta chain was profiled in a study of blood T cell repertoires in COVID-19. Study-wide context: There were acute and convalescent COVID-19 samples, and they came from the United States, Italy and Spain.

V gave up 4 bases and J gave up 0 bases, with 19 bases separating them. The CDR3 is 18 amino acids. CDR1 KGHSH and CDR2 LQKENI come from the germline V gene. Method: immunoSEQ multiplex PCR; TCRdb's copy keeps in-frame clones and lacks some. The sample includes roughly 250,000 clones, less than 85% of them seen just once. The V gene is TRBV18, the J gene TRBJ1-3; maybe TRBD1 (5 bases). The TCR originated in a woman aged 80 or over with active or convalescent COVID-19. The sequencing input was peripheral blood. The chain's CDR3 is CASSLQVSSASSGNTIYF. The CDR3 DNA follows: TGTGCCAGCTCACTACAGGTCTCCTCCGCAAGCTCTGGAAACACCATATATTTT.